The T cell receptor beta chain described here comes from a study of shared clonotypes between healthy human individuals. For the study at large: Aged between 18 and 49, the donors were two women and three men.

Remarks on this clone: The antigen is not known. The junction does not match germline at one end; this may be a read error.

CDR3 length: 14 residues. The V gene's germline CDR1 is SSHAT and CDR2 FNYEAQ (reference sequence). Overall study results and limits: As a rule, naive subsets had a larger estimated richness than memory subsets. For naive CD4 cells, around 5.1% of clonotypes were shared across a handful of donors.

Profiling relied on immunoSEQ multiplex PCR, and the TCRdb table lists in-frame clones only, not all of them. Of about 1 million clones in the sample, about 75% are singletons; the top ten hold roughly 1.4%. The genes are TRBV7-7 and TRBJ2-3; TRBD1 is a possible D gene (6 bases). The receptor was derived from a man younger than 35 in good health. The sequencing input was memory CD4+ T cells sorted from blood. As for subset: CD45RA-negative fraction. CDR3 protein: CASSSDRPTDTQYF. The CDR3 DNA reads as TGTGCTAGCAGCTCGGACAGACCCACAGATACGCAGTATTTT.